These 23 T cell receptor beta chains originate from one sample sequenced in a study of technical replicates of blood from a few donors. Here immunoSEQ multiplex PCR was the method, and the copy in TCRdb shows in-frame clones only, minus some. The sample records tens of thousands of clones, roughly 95% being singletons. Sequencing was done on a sample of T cells isolated from PBMCs. The origin of the receptors is a human donor in good health.

J is TRBJ2-7 and V is TRBV27; 11 nucleotides line up with TRBD2. J lost 1 base, V lost 6 bases, and 5 bases had no gene match. The CDR3 contains 15 residues. CDR1 is MNHEY and CDR2 is SMNVEV in the germline V gene (reference sequence). The CDR3 spells CASRGLAGGSYEQYF. CDR3 nucleotides: TGTGCCAGCAGGGGGTTAGCGGGGGGGTCCTACGAGCAGTACTTC.

This clone appeared once. V gene TRBV9 combines with J gene TRBJ2-1; TRBD2 agrees at 11 bases. J gave up 15 bases and V 0 bases, and 11 bases lay outside the gene matches. The CDR3 has 15 residues. Germline V CDR1 and CDR2: SGDLS, YYNGEE. The chain's CDR3 is CASSVATGLAGRWFF. The CDR3 nucleotides are TGTGCCAGCAGCGTAGCCACAGGACTAGCGGGCCGTTGGTTCTTC.

This CDR3 is CASSEEGAPYNEQFF. The CDR3 DNA is TGTGCCAGCTCTGAGGAGGGTGCGCCCTACAATGAGCAGTTCTTC. V usage is TRBV11-3 and J usage is TRBJ2-1, with D possibly TRBD2 on 6 matching bases. Germline CDR1 reads SGHNT; CDR2 reads YENEEA. V lost 8 bases to trimming and J lost 2 bases, with 16 bases between them. The CDR3 is 15 residues long.

This rearrangement joins TRBV6-5 to TRBJ1-4; TRBD1 agrees at 9 bases. Trimming took 4 bases from V and 8 from J; bases not matched to a gene: 8. This CDR3 comprises 15 residues. Germline V gene lookup returns CDR1 MNHEY and CDR2 SVGAGI. This chain's CDR3 is CASSSTGTGWEKLFF. The CDR3 DNA sequence: TGTGCCAGCAGTTCTACAGGGACAGGGTGGGAAAAACTGTTTTTT.

The chain links TRBV6-5 to TRBJ1-2; 10 nucleotides match TRBD1. The CDR3 covers 12 residues. V dropped 6 bases and J dropped 8; count of bases not matched to a gene: 3. Germline V gene data show CDR1 as MNHEY and CDR2 as SVGAGI. CDR3 bases: TGTGCCAGCAGCAGACAGGGGGCCGGCTACACCTTC. It yields the protein CASSRQGAGYTF.

The V and J genes are TRBV4-2 and TRBJ2-7; the match to TRBD2 covers 8 bases. The V and J ends lost 0 bases and 7 bases, in that order; junction bases with no gene match: 11. CDR3 length equals 16 residues. Germline-derived CDR1 and CDR2 are LGHNA and YNFKEQ. For the CDR3, the DNA is TGTGCCAGCAGCCAAGACCAGAGCGGGAGAAAGCGAGAGCAGTACTTC. It is translated as CASSQDQSGRKREQYF.

The chain carries TRBV7-8 and TRBJ1-5, with 8 bases matching TRBD1. The germline CDR1 and CDR2 sequences are SGHVS and FQNEAQ. Trimming cost V 2 bases and J 4 bases; bases outside gene matches: 7. CDR3 length: 16 amino acids. This chain's CDR3 is CASSLPQDRENQPQHF. The CDR3 coding sequence is TGTGCCAGCAGCTTACCCCAGGACAGGGAAAATCAGCCCCAGCATTTT.

This chain links TRBV5-1 with TRBJ2-1; tentatively, D is TRBD2 (7 bases). Per germline, CDR1 SGHRS and CDR2 YFSETQ. This CDR3 spans 17 amino acids. Trimming removed 4 bases from V and 6 bases from J, with 23 bases in between. The CDR3 sequence is CASSGGRVAEGGNEQFF. The CDR3 DNA sequence: TGCGCCAGCAGCGGAGGGAGGGTAGCGGAGGGGGGCAATGAGCAGTTCTTC. Filled out from reference TRBV5-1 and TRBJ2-1, the complete variable domain reads KAGVTQTPRYLIKTRGQQVTLSCSPISGHRSVSWYQQTPGQGLQFLFEYFSETQRNKGNFPGRFSGRQFSNSRSEMNVSTLELGDSALYLCASSGGRVAEGGNEQFFGPGTRLTVL.

The J gene is TRBJ1-1, the V gene TRBV28; D might be TRBD1 (6 bases). The germline V and J ends were trimmed by 6 bases and 3 bases, with 17 bases remaining between them. Germline V lookup: CDR1 MDHEN, CDR2 SYDVKM. This CDR3 has 15 amino acids. The CDR3 here is CASSGEQGIDTEAFF. The DNA of the CDR3 is TGTGCCAGCAGCGGGGAACAGGGTATAGACACTGAAGCTTTCTTT.

This sequence joins TRBV15 and TRBJ2-6; 9 positions match TRBD1. The CDR3 loop spans 19 amino acids. V gave up 1 base and J gave up 0 bases; unmatched junction bases: 7. The germline V gene has CDR1 LNHNV and CDR2 YYDKDF (reference sequence). Written as DNA, the CDR3 is TGTGCCACCAGCAGAGGCTTCTACAGGGGGCTCTCTGGGGCCAACGTCCTGACTTTC. Protein sequence: CATSRGFYRGLSGANVLTF.

The V call is TRBV30, the J call TRBJ1-2; a possible D gene is TRBD1 (5 bases). The V and J ends lost 5 bases and 4 bases respectively, with 11 bases between them. CDR1 and CDR2 from the germline V gene are GTSNPN and SVGIG (reference sequence). CDR3 length: 12 amino acids. In DNA form, the CDR3 reads TGTGCCTGGGGGGCCGGACCCTATGGCTACACCTTC. Translation gives CAWGAGPYGYTF.

This chain joins TRBV5-1 and TRBJ2-3; 7 bases are a match to TRBD2. V lost 4 bases, J lost 4 bases, and 9 bases stayed unmatched. Germline-derived CDR1 and CDR2 are SGHRS and YFSETQ. This CDR3 is built from 15 residues. The CDR3 protein is CASSAGLVHSDTQYF. The CDR3, as DNA: TGCGCCAGCAGCGCCGGACTAGTTCATTCAGATACGCAGTATTTT.

This rearrangement joins TRBV7-3 to TRBJ1-1; 7 bases line up with TRBD1. The junction had 8 bases not matched to a gene; V was cut back by 5 bases and J by 2 bases. There are 15 residues in the CDR3. CDR1 is SGHTA and CDR2 is FQGTGA in the germline V gene. CDR3 protein: CASSPSGTDNTEAFF. CDR3 DNA: TGTGCCAGCAGCCCTTCCGGGACAGATAACACTGAAGCTTTCTTT.

This chain joins TRBV2 and TRBJ1-2; TRBD1 matches 10 bases. The germline gives CDR1 SNHLY, CDR2 FYNNEI. The length of the CDR3 is 14 residues. J lost 8 bases, V lost 5 bases, and 8 bases had no gene match. The DNA of the CDR3 is TGTGCCAGCAGTCGACAGGGGGCAGGGTTCGGCTACACCTTC. It specifies CASSRQGAGFGYTF. The full variable domain, with the rest looked up from reference TRBV2 and TRBJ1-2, is EPEVTQTPSHQVTQMGQEVILRCVPISNHLYFYWYRQILGQKVEFLVSFYNNEISEKSEIFDDQFSVERPDGSNFTLKIRSTKLEDSAMYFCASSRQGAGFGYTFGSGTRLTVV.

This chain uses TRBV5-6 with TRBJ1-1, with D perhaps TRBD1 (5 bases). Looked up from germline, CDR1 is SGHDT and CDR2 is YYEEEE. V was shortened by 3 bases and J by 6 bases, with 15 bases between the two germline ends. The CDR3 extends over 14 amino acids. CDR3 nucleotides: TGTGCCAGCAGCTGGTCACAGGACCTAGCTGAAGCTTTCTTT. Translation gives CASSWSQDLAEAFF.

J is TRBJ2-1 and V is TRBV6-5; perhaps TRBD2 as D (5 bases). CDR3 length equals 15 residues. Trimming shortened V by 6 bases and J by 2 bases, and 14 bases separated the two germline ends. CDR1 and CDR2 (germline): MNHEY, SVGAGI. This CDR3 is CASRGTGSPYNEQFF. The CDR3 bases are TGTGCCAGCAGGGGAACGGGATCTCCCTACAATGAGCAGTTCTTC.

This chain uses TRBV6-1 with TRBJ2-7; the match to TRBD1 covers 7 bases. This CDR3 spans 13 amino acids. In germline, CDR1 is MNHNS, CDR2 SASEGT. V trimming: 10 bases; J trimming: 3 bases; junction bases outside the gene matches: 9. The CDR3 DNA is TGTGCCACAGCGATTGACAGGGTCTACGAGCAGTACTTC. Amino acids: CATAIDRVYEQYF.

The rearrangement joins TRBV6-1 to TRBJ2-7, with D maybe TRBD2 (5 bases). This CDR3 is 14 amino acids long. The V end was cut by 2 bases, the J end by 7 bases, with 15 bases between. Germline values: CDR1 MNHNS, CDR2 SASEGT. CDR3 sequence reads: CASSETGSLREQYF. The CDR3 DNA reads as TGTGCCAGCAGTGAAACGGGGAGTCTTAGGGAGCAGTACTTC.

The chain couples TRBV7-2 to TRBJ2-7, with 8 bases identical to TRBD2. Germline V CDR1 and CDR2: SGHTA, FQGNSA. The CDR3 contains 15 residues. V shed 4 bases, J shed 2 bases, and the junction held 7 bases outside the gene matches. The CDR3 loop reads CASSSSSGSAYEQYF. The DNA for the CDR3 is TGTGCCAGCAGCTCCTCTAGCGGGTCGGCCTACGAGCAGTACTTC. Using reference TRBV7-2 and TRBJ2-7 for the parts outside the CDR3, the full variable domain is GAGVSQSPSNKVTEKGKDVELRCDPISGHTALYWYRQSLGQGLEFLIYFQGNSAPDKSGLPSDRFSAERTGGSVSTLTIQRTQQEDSAVYLCASSSSSGSAYEQYFGPGTRLTVT.

Only one count was recorded for this clone. The J gene is TRBJ2-2, the V gene TRBV7-9, with D maybe TRBD2 (5 bases). CDR1 is SEHNR, CDR2 FQNEAQ, per germline (reference sequence). With 5 bases removed from V and 0 bases from J, the gap between germline ends came to 13 bases. The CDR3 is 16 amino acids. The CDR3 here is CASSQRRLANTGELFF. In DNA form, the CDR3 reads TGTGCCAGCAGCCAGAGGAGGTTGGCGAACACCGGGGAGCTGTTTTTT.

The genes are TRBV12-5 and TRBJ2-1; possibly TRBD2 for D (6 bases). V gave up 3 bases and J gave up 2 bases, with 14 bases separating them. The CDR3 loop spans 16 amino acids. Looked up from germline, CDR1 is LGHNT and CDR2 is FRNRAP. CDR3 nucleotides: TGTGCTAGTGGTTTCGGAGCGGGTAACACCTACAATGAGCAGTTCTTC. Encoded protein: CASGFGAGNTYNEQFF.

CDR3 nucleotides: TGTGCCAGCAGTAATCCGTGGGGCAAGATCAATCAGCCCCAGCATTTT. Translated: CASSNPWGKINQPQHF. The chain carries TRBV28 and TRBJ1-5; tentatively, D is TRBD1 (5 bases). The ends were cut back, 5 bases at V and 3 bases at J, with 17 bases in the middle. Germline assignment: CDR1 MDHEN and CDR2 SYDVKM. The CDR3 contains 16 residues.

CDR3 bases: TGTGCCAGCGCTGAACCGCGGGGGAACGAGCAGTACTTC. It encodes CASAEPRGNEQYF. V gene TRBV7-2 combines with J gene TRBJ2-7; 7 bases match TRBD2. The CDR3 loop spans 13 amino acids. Germline assignment: CDR1 SGHTA and CDR2 FQGNSA. With 8 bases clipped from V and 5 bases from J, the junction kept 9 bases outside the gene matches.